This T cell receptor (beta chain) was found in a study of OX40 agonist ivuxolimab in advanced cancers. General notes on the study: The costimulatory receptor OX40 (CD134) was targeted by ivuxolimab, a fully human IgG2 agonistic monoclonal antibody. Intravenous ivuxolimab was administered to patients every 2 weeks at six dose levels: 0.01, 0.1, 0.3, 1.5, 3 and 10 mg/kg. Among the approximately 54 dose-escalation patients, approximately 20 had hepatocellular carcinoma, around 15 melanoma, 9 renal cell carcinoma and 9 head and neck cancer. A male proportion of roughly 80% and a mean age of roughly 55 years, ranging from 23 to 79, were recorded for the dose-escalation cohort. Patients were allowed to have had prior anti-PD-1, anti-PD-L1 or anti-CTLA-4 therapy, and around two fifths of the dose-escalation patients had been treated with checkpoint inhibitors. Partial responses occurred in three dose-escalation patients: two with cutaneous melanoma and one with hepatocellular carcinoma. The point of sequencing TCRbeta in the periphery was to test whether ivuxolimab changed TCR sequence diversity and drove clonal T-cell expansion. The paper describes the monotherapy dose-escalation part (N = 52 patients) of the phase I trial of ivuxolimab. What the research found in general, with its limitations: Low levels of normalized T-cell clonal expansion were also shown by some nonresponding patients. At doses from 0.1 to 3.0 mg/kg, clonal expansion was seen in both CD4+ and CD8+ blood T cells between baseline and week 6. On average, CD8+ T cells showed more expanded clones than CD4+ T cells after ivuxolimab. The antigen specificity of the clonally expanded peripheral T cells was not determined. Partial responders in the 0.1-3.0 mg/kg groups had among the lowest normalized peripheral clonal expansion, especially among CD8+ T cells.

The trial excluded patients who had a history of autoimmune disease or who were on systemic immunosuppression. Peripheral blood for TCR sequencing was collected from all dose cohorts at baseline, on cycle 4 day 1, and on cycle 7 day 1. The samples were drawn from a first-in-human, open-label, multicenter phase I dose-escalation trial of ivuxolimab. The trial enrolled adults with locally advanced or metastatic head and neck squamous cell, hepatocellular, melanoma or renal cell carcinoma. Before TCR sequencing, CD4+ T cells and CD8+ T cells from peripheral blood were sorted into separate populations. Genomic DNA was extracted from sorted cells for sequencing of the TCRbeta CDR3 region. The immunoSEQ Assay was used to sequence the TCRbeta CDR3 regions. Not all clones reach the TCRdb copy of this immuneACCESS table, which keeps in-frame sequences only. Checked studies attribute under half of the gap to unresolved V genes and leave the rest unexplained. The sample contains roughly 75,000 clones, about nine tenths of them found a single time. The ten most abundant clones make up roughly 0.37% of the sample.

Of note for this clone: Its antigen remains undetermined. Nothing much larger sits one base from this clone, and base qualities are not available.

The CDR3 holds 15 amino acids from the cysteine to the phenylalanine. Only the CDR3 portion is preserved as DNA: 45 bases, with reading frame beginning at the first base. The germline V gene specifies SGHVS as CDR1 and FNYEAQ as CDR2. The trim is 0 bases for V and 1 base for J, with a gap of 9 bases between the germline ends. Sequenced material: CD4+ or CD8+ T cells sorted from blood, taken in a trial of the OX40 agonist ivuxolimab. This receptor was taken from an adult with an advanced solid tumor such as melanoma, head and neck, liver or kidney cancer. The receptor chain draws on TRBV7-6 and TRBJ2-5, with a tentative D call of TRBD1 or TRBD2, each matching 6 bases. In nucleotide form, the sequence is TGTGCCAGCAGCTTAGCAGGGGGGTCCCAAGAGACCCAGTACTTC. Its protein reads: CASSLAGGSQETQYF.